Below, one T cell receptor (beta chain) is given with its context. Assay: immunoSEQ multiplex PCR; the TCRdb copy retains only in-frame clones and omits some. Of about 92,000 clones detected, approximately 90% appear once; the ten largest clones hold 1.6%. The data were taken from a study of T cell responses to AZD1222 COVID-19 vaccine. The germline V gene has CDR1 LNHDA and CDR2 SQIVND (reference sequence). Trimming pared 2 bases from V and 1 base from J, leaving 11 bases between. CDR3 length equals 15 residues. The sample was peripheral blood, taken on day 0 of AZD1222 vaccination. The V and J genes are TRBV19 and TRBJ1-1, with TRBD1 as a possible D gene (6 bases). The sequence was collected from an adult in good health. The DNA of the CDR3 is TGTGCCAGTAGTATAACGCCAGGGGAGAACACTGAAGCTTTCTTT. Translated, it gives CASSITPGENTEAFF.